In its sample, the clone carrying this TCR beta chain was seen a few times. This sample is drawn from a study of blood T cell repertoires in COVID-19. In the original processing: Reference gene primer amplification gave nucleated cell count estimates. TCRdb's table, derived via immunoSEQ multiplex PCR, lists solely in-frame clones and lacks some. For V, J and clone size, that table is used; D and trimming come from the DNA. The sample lists some 76,000 clones; around 79% were seen once. Germline CDR1 reads MNHNY; CDR2 reads SVGAGI (reference sequence). The CDR3 has 15 amino acids. V lost 8 bases, J lost 4 bases, and 18 bases lay in between.

The chain employs TRBV6-6 and TRBJ1-3; a weak D match, TRBD1 (6 bases). The sequencing input was peripheral blood. This clonotype was obtained from a man between 50 and 59 years old with acute or convalescent COVID-19. In nucleotides, the CDR3 is TGTGCCAGCGCCCAGGACAGTGGGGGAGGAAACACCATATATTTT. It encodes CASAQDSGGGNTIYF.